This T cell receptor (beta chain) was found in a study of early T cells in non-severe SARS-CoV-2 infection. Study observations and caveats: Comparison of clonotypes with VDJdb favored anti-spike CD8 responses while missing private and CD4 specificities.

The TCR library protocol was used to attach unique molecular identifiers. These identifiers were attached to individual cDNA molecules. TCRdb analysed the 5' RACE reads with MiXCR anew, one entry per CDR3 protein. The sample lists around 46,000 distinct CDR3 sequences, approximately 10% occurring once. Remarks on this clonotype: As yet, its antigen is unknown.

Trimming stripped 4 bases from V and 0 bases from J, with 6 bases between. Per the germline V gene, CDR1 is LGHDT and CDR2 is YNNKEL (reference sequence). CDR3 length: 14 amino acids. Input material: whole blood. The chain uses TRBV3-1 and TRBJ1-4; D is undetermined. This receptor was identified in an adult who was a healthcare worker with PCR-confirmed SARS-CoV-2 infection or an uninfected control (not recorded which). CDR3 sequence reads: CASSPEATNEKLFF. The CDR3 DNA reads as TGTGCCAGCAGCCCTGAGGCAACTAATGAAAAACTGTTTTTT.